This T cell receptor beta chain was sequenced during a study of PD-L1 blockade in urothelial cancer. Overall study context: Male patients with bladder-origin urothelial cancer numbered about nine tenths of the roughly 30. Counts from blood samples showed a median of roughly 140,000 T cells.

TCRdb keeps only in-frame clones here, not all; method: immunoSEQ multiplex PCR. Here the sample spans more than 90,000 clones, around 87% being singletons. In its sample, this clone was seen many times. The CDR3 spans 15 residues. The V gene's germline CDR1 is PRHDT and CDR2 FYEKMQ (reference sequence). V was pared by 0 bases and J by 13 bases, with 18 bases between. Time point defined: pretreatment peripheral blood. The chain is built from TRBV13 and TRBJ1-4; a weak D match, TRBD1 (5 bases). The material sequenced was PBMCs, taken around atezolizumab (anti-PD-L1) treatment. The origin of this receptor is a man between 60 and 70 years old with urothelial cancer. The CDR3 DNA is TGTGCCAGCAGCTTAGGTCGGGGGGGGAGTACTGCACTGTTTTTT. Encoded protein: CASSLGRGGSTALFF.